These T cell receptor beta chains were read from a single sample in a study of CD8 T cells in ankylosing spondylitis. TCRdb called the 5' RACE reads again in MiXCR, with one record for every CDR3 protein. This table holds some 350,000 distinct CDR3 sequences, approximately 14% found once. Material for sequencing was blood, either unsorted or a sorted T cell fraction (not recorded which). Every receptor here comes from a male donor with ankylosing spondylitis or in good health (not recorded which). Both conserved end residues are part of each CDR3. A D gene is named only where the DNA matches it firmly. Some rows mark clone size as missing; the rest say once, few, many or name a class of expanded clone.

clone_size j_call v_call cdr3_length d_call cdr3_aa cdr3_nt
few TRBJ2-2 TRBV11-1 15 TRBD1 CASSPDRGRNGELFF TGTGCCAGCAGCCCGGACAGGGGGAGGAACGGGGAGCTGTTTTTT
NA TRBJ2-7 TRBV6-1 16 NA CASSLRGATVSYEQYF TGTGCCAGCAGTCTCCGCGGTGCGACGGTATCCTACGAGCAGTACTTC
few TRBJ1-1 TRBV9 14 NA CASSVGTLGTEAFF TGTGCCAGCAGCGTAGGCACCCTCGGGACTGAAGCTTTCTTT
few TRBJ2-1 TRBV11-2 13 NA CASSLRVPTSRFF TGTGCCAGCAGCTTAAGGGTCCCAACCTCGAGGTTCTTC
NA TRBJ2-7 TRBV20-1 13 NA CSARARATYEQYF TGCAGTGCTAGAGCCCGCGCTACCTACGAGCAGTACTTC
NA TRBJ2-2 TRBV2 15 NA CASSDVAGHTGELFF TGTGCCAGCAGTGATGTTGCGGGGCACACCGGGGAGCTGTTTTTT
few TRBJ2-3 TRBV12-3/TRBV12-4 15 TRBD2 CASSRTSGTTDTQYF TGTGCCAGCAGTCGGACTAGCGGGACCACAGATACGCAGTATTTT
NA TRBJ1-2 TRBV12-3/TRBV12-4 16 NA CASSLPGQAGKYGYTF TGTGCCAGCAGTTTACCCGGGCAGGCAGGAAAGTATGGCTACACCTTC
few TRBJ2-7 TRBV5-1 14 NA CASSLSHTRYEQYF TGCGCCAGCAGCTTGAGTCACACGCGCTACGAGCAGTACTTC
few TRBJ2-5 TRBV19 15 TRBD2 CASRETSGGAETQYF TGTGCCAGTAGAGAGACTAGCGGGGGGGCAGAGACCCAGTACTTC
NA TRBJ1-1 TRBV2 14 NA CASSESHRATEAFF TGTGCCAGCAGTGAAAGTCACCGGGCAACTGAAGCTTTCTTT
few TRBJ2-1 TRBV12-5 17 TRBD2 CASGSSPGLGSANEQFF TGTGCTAGTGGTTCATCACCGGGACTAGGTAGTGCCAATGAGCAGTTCTTC
NA TRBJ2-1 TRBV12-3/TRBV12-4 15 NA CASSPLEGSYNEQFF TGTGCCAGCAGCCCCCTAGAGGGCTCCTACAATGAGCAGTTCTTC
few TRBJ2-1 TRBV7-9 15 NA CASSMRQELYNEQFF TGTGCCAGCAGCATGCGACAGGAGCTTTACAATGAGCAGTTCTTC
many TRBJ2-2 TRBV12-3/TRBV12-4 16 TRBD2 CASRKNSGGNTGELFF TGTGCCAGCAGAAAAAATAGCGGGGGGAACACCGGGGAGCTGTTTTTT
many TRBJ2-2 TRBV3-1 15 TRBD1 CASSPFGTVEGELFF TGTGCCAGCAGCCCATTCGGGACAGTCGAAGGGGAGCTGTTTTTT
few TRBJ1-2 TRBV12-3/TRBV12-4 14 TRBD1 CASSLGQGRRGYTF TGTGCCAGCAGCCTTGGACAGGGGAGGAGAGGCTACACCTTC
many TRBJ2-7 TRBV7-9 14 TRBD2 CASSSFSGAYEQYF TGTGCCAGCAGCTCGTTTAGCGGGGCCTACGAGCAGTACTTC
NA TRBJ1-2 TRBV12-3/TRBV12-4 13 TRBD1 CASRNPGQGDYTF TGTGCCAGCAGGAACCCGGGACAGGGGGACTACACCTTC
many TRBJ2-5 TRBV11-2 16 TRBD1 CASSLDGTGGVETQYF TGTGCCAGCAGCTTAGACGGGACAGGGGGAGTAGAGACCCAGTACTTC
few TRBJ2-5 TRBV10-3 14 TRBD2 CAVQRDLNQETQYF TGTGCCGTACAGCGGGACCTCAACCAAGAGACCCAGTACTTC
many TRBJ2-2 TRBV15 16 NA CATSRDRAGETGELFF TGTGCCACCAGCAGAGATAGGGCAGGGGAGACCGGGGAGCTGTTTTTT
few TRBJ2-7 TRBV25-1 13 NA CASSEGDLGEQYF TGTGCCAGCAGTGAAGGAGACCTTGGGGAGCAGTACTTC
NA TRBJ2-1 TRBV20-1 13 TRBD2 CSGLAGAYNEQFF TGCAGTGGACTAGCGGGAGCGTACAATGAGCAGTTCTTC
many TRBJ1-2 TRBV29-1 14 NA CSVDVSQASYGYTF TGCAGCGTTGATGTATCACAGGCGTCCTATGGCTACACCTTC
NA TRBJ2-3 TRBV15 15 TRBD2 CATSRELAGADTQYF TGTGCCACCAGCAGAGAGCTAGCGGGAGCAGATACGCAGTATTTT
NA TRBJ2-5 TRBV5-5 14 NA CASSHGQGEETQYF TGTGCCAGCAGCCATGGGCAGGGAGAAGAGACCCAGTACTTC
few TRBJ1-1 TRBV12-3/TRBV12-4 14 NA CASSYARKNTEAFF TGTGCCAGCAGTTACGCCAGAAAGAACACTGAAGCTTTCTTT
NA TRBJ1-4 TRBV7-8 14 NA CASSLGMASTELFF TGTGCCAGCAGCTTGGGGATGGCATCCACAGAACTGTTTTTT
NA TRBJ2-7 TRBV19 14 TRBD2 CASSRTSGRSEQYF TGTGCCAGTAGCAGGACTAGCGGGAGGTCCGAGCAGTACTTC
few TRBJ1-1 TRBV7-9 14 TRBD1 CASSPAQGGTEAFF TGTGCCAGCAGCCCAGCCCAGGGGGGCACTGAAGCTTTCTTT
many TRBJ2-1 TRBV10-3 13 NA CAISGEEYNEQFF TGTGCCATCAGTGGAGAGGAGTACAATGAGCAGTTCTTC
many TRBJ2-7 TRBV2 14 TRBD1 CASISDRASYEQYF TGTGCCAGCATCAGCGACAGGGCATCGTACGAGCAGTACTTC
NA TRBJ2-4 TRBV12-3/TRBV12-4 13 NA CASSPLQGTIQYF TGTGCCAGCAGTCCACTGCAGGGTACCATTCAGTACTTC
few TRBJ2-7 TRBV20-1 14 NA CSARASFYRGEQYF TGCAGTGCTAGAGCAAGCTTTTATAGGGGAGAGCAGTACTTC